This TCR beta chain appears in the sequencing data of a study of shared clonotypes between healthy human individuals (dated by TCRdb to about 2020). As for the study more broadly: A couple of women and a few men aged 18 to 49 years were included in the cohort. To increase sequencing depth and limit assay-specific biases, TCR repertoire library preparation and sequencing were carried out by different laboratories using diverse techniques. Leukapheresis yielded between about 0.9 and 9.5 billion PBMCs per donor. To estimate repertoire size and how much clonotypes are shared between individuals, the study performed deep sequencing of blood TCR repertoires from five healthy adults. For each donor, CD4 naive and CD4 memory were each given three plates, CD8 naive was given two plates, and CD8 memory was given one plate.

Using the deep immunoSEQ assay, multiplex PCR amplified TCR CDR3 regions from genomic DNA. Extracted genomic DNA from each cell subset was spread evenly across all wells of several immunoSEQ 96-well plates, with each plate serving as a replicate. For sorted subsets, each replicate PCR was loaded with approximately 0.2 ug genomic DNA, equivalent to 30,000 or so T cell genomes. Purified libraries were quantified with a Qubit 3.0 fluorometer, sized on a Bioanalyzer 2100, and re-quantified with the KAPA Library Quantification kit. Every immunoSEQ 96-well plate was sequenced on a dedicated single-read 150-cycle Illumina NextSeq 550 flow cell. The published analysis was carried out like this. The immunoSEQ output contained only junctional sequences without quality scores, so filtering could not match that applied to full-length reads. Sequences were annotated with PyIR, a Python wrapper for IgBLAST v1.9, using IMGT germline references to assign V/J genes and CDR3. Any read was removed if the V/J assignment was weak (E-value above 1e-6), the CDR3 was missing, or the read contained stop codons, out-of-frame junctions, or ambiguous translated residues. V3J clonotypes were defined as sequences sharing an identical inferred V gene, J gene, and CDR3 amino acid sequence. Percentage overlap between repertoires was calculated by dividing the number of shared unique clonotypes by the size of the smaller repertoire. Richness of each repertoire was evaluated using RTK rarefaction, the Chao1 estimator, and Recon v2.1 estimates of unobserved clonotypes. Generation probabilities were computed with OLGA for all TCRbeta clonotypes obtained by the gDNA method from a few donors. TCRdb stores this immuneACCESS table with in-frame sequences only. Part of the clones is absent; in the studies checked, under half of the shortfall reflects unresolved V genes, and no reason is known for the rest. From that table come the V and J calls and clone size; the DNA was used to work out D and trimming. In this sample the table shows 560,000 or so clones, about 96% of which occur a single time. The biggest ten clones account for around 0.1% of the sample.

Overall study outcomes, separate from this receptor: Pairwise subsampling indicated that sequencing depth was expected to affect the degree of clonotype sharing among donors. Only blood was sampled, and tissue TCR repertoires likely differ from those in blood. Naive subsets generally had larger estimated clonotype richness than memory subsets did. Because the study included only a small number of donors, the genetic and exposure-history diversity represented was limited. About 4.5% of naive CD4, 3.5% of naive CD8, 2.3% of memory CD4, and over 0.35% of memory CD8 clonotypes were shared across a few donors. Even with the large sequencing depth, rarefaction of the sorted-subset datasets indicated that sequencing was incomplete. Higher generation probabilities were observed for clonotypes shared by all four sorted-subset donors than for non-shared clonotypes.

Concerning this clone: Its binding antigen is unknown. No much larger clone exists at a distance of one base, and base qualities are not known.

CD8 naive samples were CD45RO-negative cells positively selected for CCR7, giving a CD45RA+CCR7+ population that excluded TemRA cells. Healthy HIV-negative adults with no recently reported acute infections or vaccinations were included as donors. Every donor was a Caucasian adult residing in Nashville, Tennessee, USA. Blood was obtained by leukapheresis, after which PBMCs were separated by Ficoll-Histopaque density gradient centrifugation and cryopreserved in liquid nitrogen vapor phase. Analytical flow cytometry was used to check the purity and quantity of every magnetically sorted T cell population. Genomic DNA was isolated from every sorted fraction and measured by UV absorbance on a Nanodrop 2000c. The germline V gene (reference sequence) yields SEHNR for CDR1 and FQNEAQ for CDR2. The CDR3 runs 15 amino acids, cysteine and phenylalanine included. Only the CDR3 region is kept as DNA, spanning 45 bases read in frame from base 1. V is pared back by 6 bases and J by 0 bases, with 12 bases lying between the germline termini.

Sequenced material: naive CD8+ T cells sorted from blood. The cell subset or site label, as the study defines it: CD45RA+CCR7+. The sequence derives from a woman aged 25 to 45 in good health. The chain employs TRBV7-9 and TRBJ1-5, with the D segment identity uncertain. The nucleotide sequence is TGTGCCAGCAGTAGGGCTGGCGATAGCAATCAGCCCCAGCATTTT. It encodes CASSRAGDSNQPQHF.